This T cell receptor beta chain emerged from a study of regulatory T cells in long-lasting Graves disease. Arm-PCR with iRepertoire HTBI primers amplified the CDR3 regions for these TCR beta libraries. MiXCR was run by TCRdb on the multiplex PCR reads, yielding one entry per CDR3 protein. The sample includes roughly 530,000 distinct CDR3 sequences, 15% to 20% of them seen just once. Deletions cut 5 bases from V and 2 bases from J, with 13 bases between. CDR1 SGHAT and CDR2 FQNNGV come from the germline V gene. The CDR3 runs 15 residues. Time point denoted: newly diagnosed GD, antithyroid drugs for less than 3 months. With RNA extracted from PBMCs as input, the TCR library was made. In this cohort, patients came from an endocrinology department located in Xi'an, China. Peripheral blood, about 10 milliliters of it, was drawn into EDTA tubes. Separately, the same data were catalogued under a study of T cells in Graves' hyperthyroidism and ophthalmopathy. That work states: Hyperthyroidism in the patients, aged 18 to 65, was newly diagnosed and under 2 months in duration. The HTBI set primed first-round TCR CDR3 RT-PCR.

V and J are TRBV11-2 and TRBJ2-1; weak D call: TRBD2 (5 bases). The sequence derives from a woman aged 35-60 years with Graves disease. The specimen comprised peripheral blood mononuclear cells (PBMCs), sampled at new diagnosis, from a patient treated with antithyroid drugs. The CDR3 sequence is CASSRLLGPYNEQFF. CDR3 sequence (DNA): TGTGCCAGCAGCCGCCTACTAGGTCCCTACAATGAGCAGTTCTTC.